This paragraph reports one T cell receptor beta chain. This clonotype was seen only a few times. Its antigen is unknown. No base quality information exists; no much larger clone differs at one position. This specimen belongs to a study of identical twins (dated by TCRdb to between 2015 and 2016). As for the study more broadly: To test whether fetal clonotypes persist, the study used deep sequencing on TCR alpha and beta repertoires from monozygotic twins, unrelated adults of various ages, and cord blood. To rule out contamination, replicate twin experiments were performed at different times with different library preparation protocols.

The CDR3, from cysteine to phenylalanine, totals 16 residues. Of the read, only the CDR3 DNA is kept; its 48 bases are in frame from base 1. CDR1 and CDR2 were assigned from the germline V gene as SGHNT and YENEEA. The germline ends are 15 bases apart after V is trimmed by 1 base and J by 6 bases. General conclusions and limits of the study: Invariant T cells such as MAIT and iNKT could partly confound zero-insertion analyses, although diverse VJ usage argued against such confounding for most clonotypes. Because the same donors could not be followed over many years, the conclusions relied on cross-sectional statistical analysis. A weaker excess of twin sharing was found in beta out-of-frame sequences because the signal-to-noise ratio was lowered by fewer shared sequences. In monozygotic twins, out-of-frame TCR alpha sharing was systematically underestimated by recombination models, although the models agreed with sharing between unrelated individuals. Abundant cord blood beta clonotypes carried fewer insertions; young adult naive repertoires showed a weaker similar trend, while memory repertoires showed none. Compared with coincidental sharing between unrelated individuals, out-of-frame TCR alpha sequences shared between twins showed an excess of sequences with low generation probability.

Only healthy Caucasian donors were included. The twin cohort consisted of three pairs of female monozygotic twins, all aged roughly 18 to 30 years. Peripheral blood mononuclear cells were used as the source from which RNA for TCR libraries was isolated. Libraries were made using 5' RACE. The listed sequencing device is Illumina HiSeq 2000. A universal primer binding site was added through template switching, and the final cDNA carried a unique molecular identifier so that TCR cDNA molecules could be counted accurately. First-strand cDNA for TCR alpha and beta chains was synthesized from specific primers in the conserved constant-segment region. Each cDNA library was double barcoded, with a SMART-Mk sample barcode plus Illumina barcodes, to control for contamination. TruSeq adapter sequences, together with Illumina sample barcodes, were added in two successive PCR steps. Sequencing of the TCR alpha and beta cDNA libraries was done on the Illumina HiSeq platform using custom primers. For the original study's pipeline: MiGEC was used to process raw reads and extract unique molecular identifiers, and MiXCR was used to find CDR3 positions. For each individual, recombination models were inferred using an EM algorithm with the repgenHMM and IGoR tools. The tcR package in R was used for shared clonotype analysis, with sharing normalized by the product of cloneset sizes. To study raw recombination free of thymic and clonal selection effects, out-of-frame nonproductive sequences were analyzed. TCRdb itself trimmed the public reads at Q25 with fastp, ran MiXCR and retained productive beta chains. Duplicate CDR3 protein sequences are folded into a single record with the most common DNA and genes. The V and J calls were not made by the authors but by TCRdb's processing. A total of hundreds of thousands of distinct CDR3 sequences appear in this sample, under 8.5% of them only once. Approximately 1.5% of the sample lies in the top ten.

The same specimen was also included in a second study, on yellow fever vaccine responses in identical twins. From the second report: The authors reported that the T cell response to vaccination in identical twins appeared partly convergent and partly personalized. In identical twins, the study followed T cell clones that responded to the vaccine with precision.

Sequences were obtained from PBMCs. The rearrangement combines TRBV11-3 with TRBJ2-2; the D gene is perhaps TRBD1 or TRBD2, as each covers 5 bases. This clonotype was sampled from a young woman in good health. The CDR3 sequence is CASSLGGAMVAGELFF. The base sequence is TGTGCCAGCAGCTTAGGAGGGGCTATGGTCGCCGGGGAGCTGTTTTTT.